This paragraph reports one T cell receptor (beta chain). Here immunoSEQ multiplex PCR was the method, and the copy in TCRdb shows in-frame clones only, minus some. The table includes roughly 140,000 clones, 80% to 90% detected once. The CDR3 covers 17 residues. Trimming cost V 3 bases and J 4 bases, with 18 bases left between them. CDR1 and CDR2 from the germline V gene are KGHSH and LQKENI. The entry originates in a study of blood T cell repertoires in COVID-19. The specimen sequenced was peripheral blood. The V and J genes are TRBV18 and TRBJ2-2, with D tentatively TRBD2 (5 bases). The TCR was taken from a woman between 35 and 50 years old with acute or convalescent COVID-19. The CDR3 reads CASSPRTGLRSTGELFF. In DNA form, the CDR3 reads TGTGCCAGCTCACCCCGGACCGGACTCCGTAGCACCGGGGAGCTGTTTTTT.